The present T cell receptor (beta chain) was sequenced within a study of cytomegalovirus exposure and HLA in healthy donors. Study-wide points: Three chains linked to CMV were shown in vitro to be specific for CMV antigens. The analysis excluded some indistinguishable V segments, including TRBV6-2 and TRBV6-3. Whilst most TCR sequences proved rare, a subset of public TCRs occurred across many donors. Cytomegalovirus-associated TCR beta chains were listed, numbering some 180.

Regarding this clone: Its antigen is unknown.

The V and J ends lost 3 bases and 5 bases respectively, with 8 bases between them. This CDR3 spans 12 amino acids. Germline loops: CDR1 MNHEY, CDR2 SMNVEV (reference sequence). PCR was performed using 60 Vbeta and 13 Jbeta primers. Sequencing was performed with immunoSEQ multiplex PCR; in TCRdb, only in-frame clones are kept and a portion is missing. The data hold 150,000 to 200,000 clones, with over 75% observed a single time. This receptor was taken from a girl less than two years old in good health and CMV-seronegative. The sample taken for sequencing was PBMCs. The chain employs TRBV27 and TRBJ2-7, with D tentatively TRBD1 (5 bases). CDR3 in DNA: TGTGCCAGCAGTTTGGTAGGGGACGAGCAGTACTTC. Translation: CASSLVGDEQYF.